This T cell receptor (beta chain) was sequenced for a study of CD8 T cells in Susac syndrome. Study summary: Susac syndrome patients were untreated, on corticosteroids with some adding intravenous immunoglobulin, or on intravenous immunoglobulin only. Study results and limitations: The study acknowledged a relatively small number of individuals in its TCR sequencing and HLA analysis.

A quantity of about 0.45 to 1 ug RNA underwent reverse transcription using random hexamers. Multiplex PCR with immunoSEQ amplified the TCR beta CDR3 across 54 Vbeta and 13 Jbeta. TCRdb re-called the immunoSEQ multiplex PCR reads through MiXCR, storing one row per CDR3 protein. The profile shows about 150,000 distinct CDR3 sequences, around 96% of them singletons. About this clonotype: The antigen is unknown.

Trimming cost V 4 bases and J 3 bases, with 11 bases left between them. Per the germline V gene, CDR1 is SGDLS and CDR2 is YYNGEE. The CDR3 is 13 amino acids. The source material was CD4+ T cells from PBMCs. V and J are TRBV9 and TRBJ2-7; possibly TRBD2 for D (5 bases). The sequence was collected from a human donor with Susac syndrome. CDR3 sequence: CASSPREGYEQYF. The CDR3 bases are TGTGCCAGCAGCCCCCGGGAAGGCTACGAGCAGTACTTC.